One and the same sample provided the 8 T cell receptor beta chains below, sequenced in a study of T cell clusters in autoimmune cytopenias. Each sample's input was about 270 ng genomic DNA, some 38,000 genome equivalents. One tube held mixed TRB-A and TRB-B primer pools for touch-down PCR. TCRdb reprocessed the multiplex PCR reads and keeps a single row for each CDR3 protein, giving no DNA. Its clone listing holds about 2,000 distinct CDR3 sequences. Sequences were obtained from peripheral blood. These receptors were collected from a human donor with an autoimmune cytopenia or autoimmune hepatitis (not recorded which).

By frequency, this clonotype registers large (0.1 to 1%). This chain connects TRBV29-1 to TRBJ2-1; TCRdb gives TRBD1 as the D gene, but with no DNA this cannot be confirmed. The germline V gene has CDR1 SQVTM and CDR2 ANQGSEA. CDR3 length equals 14 residues. CDR3 in amino acids: CSVGGAMRFNEQFF.

This clonotype is medium-sized by frequency. V is TRBV7-2 and J is TRBJ2-7; the TCRdb call, TRBD2, lacks DNA for checking. Germline assignment: CDR1 SGHTA and CDR2 FQGNSA. There are 14 residues in the CDR3. CDR3: CASSSFLGRDEQYF.

This clonotype is labeled medium-sized (0.01 to 0.1%) based on frequency. V and J are TRBV4-3 and TRBJ2-2; TCRdb calls TRBD1, which cannot be checked without DNA. The CDR3 runs 14 residues. Germline CDR1 and CDR2: LGHNA and YSLEER. CDR3 region: CASSPGHNTGELFF.

This chain connects TRBV28 to TRBJ2-1. The CDR3 contains 14 residues. Germline V CDR1 and CDR2: MDHEN, SYDVKM. CDR3 sequence reads: CASSLRGSYNEQFF.

This chain links TRBV5-1 with TRBJ2-3; without DNA, the TCRdb call of TRBD2 cannot be checked. Germline CDR1 reads SGHRS; CDR2 reads YFSETQ. The CDR3 has 15 residues. The CDR3 loop reads CASNGGLAGSDTQYF.

Its frequency marks this clonotype as medium-sized. The chain links TRBV5-4 to TRBJ2-4. Germline CDR1 SGHNT, CDR2 YYREEE (reference sequence). The CDR3 loop spans 13 amino acids. This chain's CDR3 is CASSVRVGNIQYF.

Its frequency marks this clonotype as medium-sized (0.01 to 0.1%). J is TRBJ2-7 and V is TRBV6-2 or TRBV6-3. CDR1 is MNHEY and CDR2 is SVGEGT in the germline V gene. This CDR3 contains 13 residues. CDR3: CASSYSVSYEQYF.

The chain carries TRBV28 and TRBJ1-2. Germline lookup yields CDR1 MDHEN and CDR2 SYDVKM. The CDR3 spans 12 residues. The CDR3 region is CASSLGDYGYTF.